The TCR beta chain under discussion was sequenced for a study of blood T cell repertoires in COVID-19. Whole-study context: Spain, Italy and the United States supplied samples that represented acute and convalescent COVID-19. PBMCs, B-cell-depleted T cells, or T cells provided the cDNA or gDNA that made up the material.

J gave up 3 bases and V 5 bases, and 6 bases lay outside the gene matches. CDR1 SGHNT and CDR2 YENEEA come from the germline V gene. This CDR3 region has 14 residues. In the original analysis: For nucleated cells, counts were estimated from reference gene primer amplification. Clones were read by immunoSEQ multiplex PCR, and TCRdb kept only the in-frame ones, dropping some. V and J calls and clone size are those listed in that table; D and trimming were worked out from the DNA. This table has almost 200,000 clones, about nine tenths appearing once. Input material: peripheral blood. This TCR was recovered from a woman in her 70s with acute or convalescent COVID-19. This sequence joins TRBV11-3 and TRBJ2-7; 8 bases fit TRBD1. In DNA form, the CDR3 reads TGTGCCAGCAGCCGGGACAGGATGAGCTACGAGCAGTACTTC. The encoded protein is CASSRDRMSYEQYF.